This entry lists 23 T cell receptor beta chains sequenced from one sample in a study of T and B cells in COVID-19 patients. TRB was amplified from about 250-500 ng of blood genomic DNA. TRB rearrangements were amplified by multiplex PCR with BIOMED2 TRB-A/B primers. TCRdb re-called the multiplex PCR reads with MiXCR, one entry per CDR3 protein. The table has 5,000 or so distinct CDR3 sequences, about 20% seen once. Material for sequencing was blood. The receptors derive from a human donor who had recovered from COVID-19.

At least ten counts were recorded for this clonotype. V gene TRBV21-1 combines with J gene TRBJ2-1; the DNA was not used to check the table's D call, TRBD2. TRBV21-1 is a known pseudogene. This CDR3 spans 16 amino acids. The CDR3 protein is CASSKVMTSGYNEQFF. The CDR3, as DNA: TGTGCCAGCAGCAAAGTGATGACTAGCGGGTACAATGAGCAGTTCTTC.

This clonotype rates as medium-sized. This chain joins TRBV6-5 and TRBJ1-2; 7 bases map to TRBD1. CDR3 length: 12 residues. Germline CDR1 MNHEY, CDR2 SVGAGI. The junction had 7 bases not matched to a gene; V was cut back by 7 bases and J by 8 bases. CDR3 loop: CASTRQGFGYTF. DNA for the CDR3: TGTGCCAGCACCCGACAGGGCTTCGGCTACACCTTC.

This clonotype rates as medium-sized. The rearrangement joins TRBV19 to TRBJ1-4; D gene unclear. V was clipped by 6 bases and J by 4 bases, with 12 bases between them. The CDR3 length is 14 residues. The V gene's germline CDR1 is LNHDA and CDR2 SQIVND (reference sequence). CDR3 DNA: TGTGCCAGTAGCTCCAGAGGAGGTAATGAAAAACTGTTTTTT. The encoded protein is CASSSRGGNEKLFF.

A few counts support this clonotype. The CDR3 region is CSASSGHGYTF. CDR3 bases: TGCAGTGCTAGTTCTGGGCATGGCTACACCTTC. The genes are TRBV20-1 and TRBJ1-2; D not certain. This CDR3 spans 11 amino acids. V lost 3 bases and J lost 6, with 8 bases in between. Germline V gene lookup returns CDR1 DFQATT and CDR2 SNEGSKA (reference sequence).

There are many counts of this clonotype. The CDR3 bases are TGTGCCAGCACCAGGGGGGGGTTCACCGGGGAGCTGTTTTTT. Translated: CASTRGGFTGELFF. The chain joins TRBV7-2 to TRBJ2-2; tentatively, D is TRBD1 or TRBD2 (7 bases each). Per the germline V gene, CDR1 is SGHTA and CDR2 is FQGNSA. The CDR3 length is 14 residues. V was clipped by 7 bases and J by 4 bases, with 13 bases between them.

The CDR3 bases are TGTGCCAGCAGTTCCCTCGGGGGGGCGCCCGAGCAGTACTTC. Translating it yields CASSSLGGAPEQYF. The chain couples TRBV27 to TRBJ2-7, with 8 bases aligning to TRBD2. Germline loops: CDR1 MNHEY, CDR2 SMNVEV (reference sequence). Trimming cost V 4 bases and J 6 bases; bases outside gene matches: 8. CDR3 length: 14 residues.

Relative to its sample, this clonotype is medium-sized (0.01 to 0.1%). The rearrangement uses TRBV6-4 and TRBJ2-6, with D maybe TRBD1 (6 bases). Trimming shortened V by 2 bases and J by 7 bases, and 15 bases separated the two germline ends. The germline gives CDR1 MRHNA, CDR2 SNTAGT. This CDR3 is built from 16 residues. This CDR3 reads CASSDGGPTGANVLTF. CDR3 DNA sequence: TGTGCCAGCAGTGACGGGGGCCCCACGGGCGCCAACGTCCTGACTTTC.

This clonotype was seen more than once but under ten times. The chain uses TRBV7-2 and TRBJ1-1; D is unclear. CDR1 and CDR2 from the germline V gene are SGHTA and FQGNSA. The CDR3 covers 15 residues. V dropped 3 bases and J dropped 0 bases, with 11 bases sitting between them. CDR3 protein: CASSFFSGMNTEAFF. CDR3 in DNA: TGTGCCAGCAGCTTTTTTTCAGGTATGAACACTGAAGCTTTCTTT.

The chain links TRBV4-3 to TRBJ2-3; 10 positions match TRBD2. The CDR3 is 18 amino acids. Losses at the gene ends were 0 bases for V and 1 base for J; bases not matched to a gene: 7. CDR1 LGHNA and CDR2 YSLEER come from the germline V gene. The CDR3 region has the DNA TGCGCCAGCAGCCAAGATATCACTAGCGGGGACCGCACAGATACGCAGTATTTT. Protein product: CASSQDITSGDRTDTQYF.

By share, this clonotype ranks as medium-sized. The rearrangement links TRBV6-2 or TRBV6-3 to TRBJ2-1, with D uncertain. V was shortened by 0 bases and J by 2 bases, with 11 bases between the two germline ends. This CDR3 contains 16 residues. Per germline, CDR1 MNHEY and CDR2 SVGEGT. The CDR3 DNA reads TGTGCCAGCAGTTACTCGATCTTAGCCCCCTACAATGAGCAGTTCTTC. The encoded protein is CASSYSILAPYNEQFF.

This clonotype is medium-sized in the sample. V and J are TRBV27 and TRBJ1-6, with D tentatively TRBD1 (6 bases). Germline CDR1 and CDR2: MNHEY and SMNVEV (reference sequence). The germline V and J ends were trimmed by 7 bases and 7 bases, with 20 bases remaining between them. This CDR3 contains 16 residues. In DNA form, the CDR3 reads TGTGCCAGCACCCAACAGGGTCTGTCGAGAAATTCACCCCTCCACTTT. Its translation: CASTQQGLSRNSPLHF.

This clonotype is medium-sized (0.01 to 0.1%) within its sample. The chain employs TRBV6-5 and TRBJ2-7, with D unresolved. Germline V gene lookup returns CDR1 MNHEY and CDR2 SVGAGI. V was shortened by 0 bases and J by 6 bases, with 12 bases between the two germline ends. CDR3 length: 14 amino acids. In DNA, the CDR3 is TGTGCCAGCAGTTACTCGGTCAGATCGAGCGAGCAGTACTTC. This translates into CASSYSVRSSEQYF.

V and J are TRBV7-2 and TRBJ2-2; tentative D call: TRBD1 (5 bases). Germline assignment: CDR1 SGHTA and CDR2 FQGNSA. V dropped 8 bases and J dropped 5 bases, with 15 bases sitting between them. This CDR3 has 14 residues. The CDR3 sequence is CASRGWGETGELFF. In DNA, the CDR3 is TGTGCCAGCCGCGGATGGGGCGAGACCGGGGAGCTGTTTTTT. Full variable domain (outside the CDR3, taken from reference TRBV7-2 and TRBJ2-2): GAGVSQSPSNKVTEKGKDVELRCDPISGHTALYWYRQSLGQGLEFLIYFQGNSAPDKSGLPSDRFSAERTGGSVSTLTIQRTQQEDSAVYLCASRGWGETGELFFGEGSRLTVL.

The chain links TRBV4-3 to TRBJ1-2; D is ambiguous. CDR3 length: 15 residues. From germline, CDR1 is LGHNA and CDR2 YSLEER. V shed 0 bases and J shed 2 bases, with 10 bases lying between them. CDR3 sequence (DNA): TGCGCCAGCAGCCAAGATAGTACGGGGAACTATGGCTACACCTTC. It is translated as CASSQDSTGNYGYTF.

This clonotype is categorized as medium-sized. The chain links TRBV6-1 to TRBJ1-4; no clear D gene. Deletions cut 7 bases from V and 3 bases from J, with 9 bases between. The CDR3 is made up of 13 amino acids. Germline assignment: CDR1 MNHNS and CDR2 SASEGT. The CDR3 loop reads CASNGNSNEKLFF. DNA of the CDR3: TGTGCCAGCAATGGAAACTCTAATGAAAAACTGTTTTTT.

The V call is TRBV7-9, the J call TRBJ1-1; 7 nucleotides match TRBD1. The V gene end was trimmed by 5 bases and the J gene end by 6 bases; junction bases not matched to a gene: 12. Germline CDR1 SEHNR, CDR2 FQNEAQ (reference sequence). CDR3 length: 15 amino acids. The DNA for the CDR3 is TGTGCCAGCAGCCCAGGGGGGGGCGGTGACGCTGAAGCTTTCTTT. Its protein is CASSPGGGGDAEAFF. Using reference TRBV7-9 and TRBJ1-1 for the parts outside the CDR3, the full variable domain is DTGVSQNPRHKITKRGQNVTFRCDPISEHNRLYWYRQTLGQGPEFLTYFQNEAQLEKSRLLSDRFSAERPKGSFSTLEIQRTEQGDSAMYLCASSPGGGGDAEAFFGQGTRLTVV.

The chain uses TRBV12-3 or TRBV12-4 and TRBJ2-3; unclear D gene. The CDR3 spans 13 residues. V dropped 8 bases and J dropped 5 bases, with 14 bases sitting between them. CDR3: CASGNPGGDTQYF. CDR3 DNA: TGTGCCAGCGGTAACCCCGGTGGAGATACGCAGTATTTT.

In its sample, this clonotype is medium-sized. The V gene is TRBV7-9, the J gene TRBJ2-2, with 8 positions matching TRBD1. The V and J ends lost 6 bases and 4 bases, in that order; junction bases with no gene match: 4. This CDR3 has 14 amino acids. Per germline, CDR1 SEHNR and CDR2 FQNEAQ (reference sequence). CDR3: CASSPGGGTGELFF. The DNA for the CDR3 is TGTGCCAGCAGTCCAGGGGGCGGCACCGGGGAGCTGTTTTTT.

This clonotype is medium-sized (0.01 to 0.1%). The chain has TRBV5-6 and TRBJ2-7; no clear D. The ends were cut back, 4 bases at V and 4 bases at J, with 18 bases in the middle. The germline CDR1 and CDR2 sequences are SGHDT and YYEEEE. The CDR3 runs 15 residues. Here the CDR3 DNA reads TGTGCCAGCAGCCCTGGTCGCCAGATGGCTTACGAGCAGTACTTC. As protein: CASSPGRQMAYEQYF.

This clonotype is termed medium-sized. This sequence joins TRBV27 and TRBJ2-7; D call uncertain. The CDR3 extends over 13 amino acids. V lost 6 bases, J lost 7 bases, and 16 bases lay in between. CDR1 and CDR2 from the germline V gene are MNHEY and SMNVEV (reference sequence). Written as DNA, the CDR3 is TGTGCCAGCAGCCCGACTGCGTTGGGGGAGCAGTACTTC. Its protein is CASSPTALGEQYF.

CDR3 coding DNA: TGTGCCAGCTCAATACAGGGGAAGATGAACACTGAAGCTTTCTTT. Translating gives CASSIQGKMNTEAFF. The V call is TRBV7-2, the J call TRBJ1-1, with 7 bases matching TRBD1. CDR1 is SGHTA and CDR2 is FQGNSA in the germline V gene. The J segment lost 0 bases and the V segment lost 8 bases, leaving 9 bases of the junction unmatched. The CDR3 is 15 amino acids.

This clonotype was detected only once. V and J are TRBV20-1 and TRBJ1-3; TRBD1 matches 7 bases. Germline V gene lookup returns CDR1 DFQATT and CDR2 SNEGSKA (reference sequence). Trimming took 0 bases from V and 3 from J; bases not matched to a gene: 8. The CDR3 loop spans 16 amino acids. The CDR3 loop is CSARDPPTGFGNTIYF. The CDR3 DNA sequence: TGCAGTGCTAGAGACCCTCCGACAGGGTTTGGAAACACCATATATTTT.

This clonotype is classed as medium-sized (0.01 to 0.1%). This chain joins TRBV18 and TRBJ2-7; D call uncertain. The germline CDR1 and CDR2 sequences are KGHSH and LQKENI. V lost 1 base to trimming and J lost 0 bases, with 4 bases between them. This CDR3 is built from 13 residues. The CDR3 nucleotides read TGTGCCAGCTCACCACTAGACTCCTACGAGCAGTACTTC. The encoded protein is CASSPLDSYEQYF.